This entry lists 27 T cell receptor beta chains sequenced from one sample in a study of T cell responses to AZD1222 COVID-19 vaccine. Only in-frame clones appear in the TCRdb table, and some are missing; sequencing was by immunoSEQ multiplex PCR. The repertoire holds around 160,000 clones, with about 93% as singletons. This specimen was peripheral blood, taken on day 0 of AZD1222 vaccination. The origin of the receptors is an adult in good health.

CDR3 in DNA: TGTGCCAGTAGTTCTACTCCGGGCCCCCGTTCACCCCTCCACTTT. This translates into CASSSTPGPRSPLHF. The chain joins TRBV19 to TRBJ1-6; D is ambiguous. Trimming removed 5 bases from V and 9 bases from J, with 17 bases in between. CDR1 and CDR2 (germline): LNHDA, SQIVND (reference sequence). This CDR3 has 15 residues.

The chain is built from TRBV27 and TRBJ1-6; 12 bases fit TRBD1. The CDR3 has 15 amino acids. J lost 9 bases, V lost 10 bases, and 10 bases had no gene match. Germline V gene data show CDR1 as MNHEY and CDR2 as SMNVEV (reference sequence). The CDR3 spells CATTGTGGFGSPLHF. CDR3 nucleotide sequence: TGTGCCACCACGGGGACAGGGGGCTTCGGTTCACCCCTCCACTTT.

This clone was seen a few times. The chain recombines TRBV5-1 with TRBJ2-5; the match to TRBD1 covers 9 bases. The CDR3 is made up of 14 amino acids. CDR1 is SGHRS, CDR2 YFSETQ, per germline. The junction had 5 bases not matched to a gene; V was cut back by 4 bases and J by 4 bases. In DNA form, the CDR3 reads TGCGCCAGCAGCGTACAGGGGGCGGGAGAGACCCAGTACTTC. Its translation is CASSVQGAGETQYF.

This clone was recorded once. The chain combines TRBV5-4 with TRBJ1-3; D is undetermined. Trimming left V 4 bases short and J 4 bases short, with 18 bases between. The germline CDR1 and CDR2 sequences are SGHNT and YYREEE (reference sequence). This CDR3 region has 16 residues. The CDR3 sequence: CASSHVSSQYGNTIYF. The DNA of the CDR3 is TGTGCCAGCAGCCACGTTAGTTCTCAATACGGAAACACCATATATTTT.

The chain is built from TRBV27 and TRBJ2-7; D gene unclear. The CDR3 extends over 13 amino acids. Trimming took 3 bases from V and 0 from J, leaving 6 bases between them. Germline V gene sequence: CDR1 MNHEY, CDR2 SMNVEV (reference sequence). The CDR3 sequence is CASSFHYSYEQYF. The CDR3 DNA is TGTGCCAGCAGTTTCCACTACTCCTACGAGCAGTACTTC.

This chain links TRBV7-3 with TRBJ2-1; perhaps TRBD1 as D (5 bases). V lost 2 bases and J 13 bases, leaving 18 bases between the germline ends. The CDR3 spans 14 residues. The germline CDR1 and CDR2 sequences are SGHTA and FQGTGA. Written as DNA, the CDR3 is TGTGCCAGCAGCTTAGAGGCGAGTTCGACAGCTCAGTTCTTC. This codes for CASSLEASSTAQFF.

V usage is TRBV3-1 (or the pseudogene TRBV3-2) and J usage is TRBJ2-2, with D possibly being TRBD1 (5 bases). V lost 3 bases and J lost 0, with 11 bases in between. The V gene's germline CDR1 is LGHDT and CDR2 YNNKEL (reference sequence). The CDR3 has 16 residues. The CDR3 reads CASSHKGFANTGELFF. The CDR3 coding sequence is TGTGCCAGCAGCCACAAGGGGTTCGCGAACACCGGGGAGCTGTTTTTT.

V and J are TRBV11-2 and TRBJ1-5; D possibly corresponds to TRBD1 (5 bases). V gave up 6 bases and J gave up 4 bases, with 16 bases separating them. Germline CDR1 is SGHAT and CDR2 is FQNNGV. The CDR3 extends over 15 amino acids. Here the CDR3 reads CASSQTAGGNQPQHF. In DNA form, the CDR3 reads TGTGCCAGCAGTCAGACCGCGGGGGGTAATCAGCCCCAGCATTTT.

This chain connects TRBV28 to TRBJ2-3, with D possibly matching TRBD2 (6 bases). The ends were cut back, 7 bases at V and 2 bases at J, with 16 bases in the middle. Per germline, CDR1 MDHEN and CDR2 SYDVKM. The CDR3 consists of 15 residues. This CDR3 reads CASTSLSGHTDTQYF. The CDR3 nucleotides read TGTGCCAGCACGTCCCTTAGCGGACACACAGATACGCAGTATTTT.

This CDR3 is CASSSGRNTEAFF. The CDR3 nucleotides are TGTGCCAGCAGCTCCGGACGGAACACTGAAGCTTTCTTT. This sequence joins TRBV7-3 and TRBJ1-1, with D uncertain. The CDR3 extends over 13 amino acids. In germline, CDR1 is SGHTA, CDR2 FQGTGA. V lost 4 bases, J lost 1 base, and 7 bases lay in between.

CDR3 bases: TGTGCCAGCTCACCTGCAGAAACGGGAAACACCATATATTTT. Encoded protein: CASSPAETGNTIYF. This chain joins TRBV18 and TRBJ1-3; no clear D gene. This CDR3 is 14 amino acids long. Germline loops: CDR1 KGHSH, CDR2 LQKENI. Trimming left V 3 bases short and J 4 bases short, with 10 bases between.

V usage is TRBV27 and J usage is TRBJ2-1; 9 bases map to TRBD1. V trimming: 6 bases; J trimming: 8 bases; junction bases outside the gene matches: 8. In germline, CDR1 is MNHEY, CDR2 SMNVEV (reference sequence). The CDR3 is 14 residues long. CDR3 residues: CASSMDRGSDEQFF. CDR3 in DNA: TGTGCCAGCAGCATGGACAGGGGTTCCGATGAGCAGTTCTTC.

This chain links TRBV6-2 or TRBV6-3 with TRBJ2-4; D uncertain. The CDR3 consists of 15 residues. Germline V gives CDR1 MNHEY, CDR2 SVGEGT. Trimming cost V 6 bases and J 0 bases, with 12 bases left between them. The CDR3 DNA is TGTGCCAGCAGCCCCCCCGACCAAGCCAAAAACATTCAGTACTTC. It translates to CASSPPDQAKNIQYF.

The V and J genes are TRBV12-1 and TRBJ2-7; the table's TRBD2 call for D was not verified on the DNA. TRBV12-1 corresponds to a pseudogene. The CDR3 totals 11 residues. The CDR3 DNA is TGTGCCGGTCGCGGCTCCTACGAGCAGTACTTC. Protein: CAGRGSYEQYF.

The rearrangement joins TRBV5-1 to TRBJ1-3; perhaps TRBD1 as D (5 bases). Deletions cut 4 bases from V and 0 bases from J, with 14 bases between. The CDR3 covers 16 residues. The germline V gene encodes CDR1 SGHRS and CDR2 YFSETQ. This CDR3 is CASSPGTESSGNTIYF. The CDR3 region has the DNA TGCGCCAGCAGCCCCGGGACGGAGAGCTCTGGAAACACCATATATTTT.

CDR3 sequence (DNA): TGTGCCGCCACGTGGGACCGATCCTACGAGCAGTACTTC. Translation gives CAATWDRSYEQYF. The chain carries TRBV2 and TRBJ2-7, with D perhaps matching TRBD1 or TRBD2 (5 bases each). This CDR3 is built from 13 residues. CDR1 and CDR2 from the germline V gene are SNHLY and FYNNEI. V was pared by 11 bases and J by 1 base, with 15 bases between.

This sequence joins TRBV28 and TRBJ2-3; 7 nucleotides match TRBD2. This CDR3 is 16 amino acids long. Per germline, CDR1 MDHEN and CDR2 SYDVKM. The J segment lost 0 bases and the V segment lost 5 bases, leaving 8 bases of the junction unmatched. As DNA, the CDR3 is TGTGCCAGCAGTCCCCTTGGGGGGGGGAGCACAGATACGCAGTATTTT. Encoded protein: CASSPLGGGSTDTQYF.

The CDR3 spells CASSPGLAEWETQYF. In DNA, the CDR3 is TGTGCCAGCTCACCAGGACTAGCGGAATGGGAGACCCAGTACTTC. The chain joins TRBV18 to TRBJ2-5; 10 bases fit TRBD2. CDR3 length equals 15 residues. Germline V gene lookup returns CDR1 KGHSH and CDR2 LQKENI. The J segment lost 5 bases and the V segment lost 2 bases, leaving 5 bases of the junction unmatched. The whole variable domain, filled in from reference TRBV18 and TRBJ2-5, reads NAGVMQNPRHLVRRRGQEARLRCSPMKGHSHVYWYRQLPEEGLKFMVYLQKENIIDESGMPKERFSAEFPKEGPSILRIQQVVRGDSAAYFCASSPGLAEWETQYFGPGTRLLVL.

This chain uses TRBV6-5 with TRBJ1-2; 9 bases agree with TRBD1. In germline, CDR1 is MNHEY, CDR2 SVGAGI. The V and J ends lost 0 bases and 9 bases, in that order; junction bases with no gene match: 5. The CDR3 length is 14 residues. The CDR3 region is CASSYSGDRDRYTF. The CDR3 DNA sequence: TGTGCCAGCAGTTACTCGGGGGACAGGGACCGCTACACCTTC.

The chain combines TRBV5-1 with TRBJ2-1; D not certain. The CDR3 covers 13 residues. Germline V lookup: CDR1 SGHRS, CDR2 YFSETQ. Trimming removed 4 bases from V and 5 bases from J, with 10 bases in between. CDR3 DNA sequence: TGCGCCAGCAGCCACCCGCCTAACAATGAGCAGTTCTTC. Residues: CASSHPPNNEQFF.

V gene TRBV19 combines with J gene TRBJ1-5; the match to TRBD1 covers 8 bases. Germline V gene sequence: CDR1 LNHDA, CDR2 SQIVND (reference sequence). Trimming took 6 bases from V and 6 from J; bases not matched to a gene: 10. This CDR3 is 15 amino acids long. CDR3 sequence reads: CASSRTGQVSQPQHF. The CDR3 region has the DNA TGTGCCAGTAGCCGGACAGGGCAGGTCAGTCAGCCCCAGCATTTT.

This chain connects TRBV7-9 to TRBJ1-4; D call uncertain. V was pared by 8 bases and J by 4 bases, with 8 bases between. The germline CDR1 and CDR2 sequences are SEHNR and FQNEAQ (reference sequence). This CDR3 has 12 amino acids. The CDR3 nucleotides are TGTGCCAGCCGGCGGTTTAATGAAAAACTGTTTTTT. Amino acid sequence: CASRRFNEKLFF. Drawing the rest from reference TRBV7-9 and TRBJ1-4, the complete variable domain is DTGVSQNPRHKITKRGQNVTFRCDPISEHNRLYWYRQTLGQGPEFLTYFQNEAQLEKSRLLSDRFSAERPKGSFSTLEIQRTEQGDSAMYLCASRRFNEKLFFGSGTQLSVL.

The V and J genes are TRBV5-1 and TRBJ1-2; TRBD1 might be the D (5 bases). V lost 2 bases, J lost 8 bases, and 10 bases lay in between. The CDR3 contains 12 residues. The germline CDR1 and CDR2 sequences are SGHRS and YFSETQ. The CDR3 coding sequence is TGCGCCAGCAGCTTATCGGGGCAAGGCTACACCTTC. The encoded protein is CASSLSGQGYTF.

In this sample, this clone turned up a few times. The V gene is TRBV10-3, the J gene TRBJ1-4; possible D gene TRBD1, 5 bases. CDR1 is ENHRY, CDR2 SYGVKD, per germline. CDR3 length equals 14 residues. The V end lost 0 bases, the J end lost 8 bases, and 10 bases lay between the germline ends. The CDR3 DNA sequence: TGTGCCATCAGTGAGTCAGGGGATGGCGAAAAACTGTTTTTT. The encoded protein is CAISESGDGEKLFF.

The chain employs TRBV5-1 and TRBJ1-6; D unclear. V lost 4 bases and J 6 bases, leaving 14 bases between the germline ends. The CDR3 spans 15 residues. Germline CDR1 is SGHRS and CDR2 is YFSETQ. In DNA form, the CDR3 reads TGCGCCAGCAGCCTAGACGGACGAGGTAATTCACCCCTCCACTTT. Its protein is CASSLDGRGNSPLHF. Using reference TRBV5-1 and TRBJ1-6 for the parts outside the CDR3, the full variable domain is KAGVTQTPRYLIKTRGQQVTLSCSPISGHRSVSWYQQTPGQGLQFLFEYFSETQRNKGNFPGRFSGRQFSNSRSEMNVSTLELGDSALYLCASSLDGRGNSPLHFGNGTRLTVT.

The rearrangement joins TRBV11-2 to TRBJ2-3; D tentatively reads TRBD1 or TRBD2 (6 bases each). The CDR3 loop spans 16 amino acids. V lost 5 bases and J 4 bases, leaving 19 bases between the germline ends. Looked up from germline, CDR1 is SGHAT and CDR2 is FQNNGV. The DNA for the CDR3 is TGTGCCAGCAGCCCCGTTTCCGAACGGGGGCCAGATACGCAGTATTTT. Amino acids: CASSPVSERGPDTQYF.

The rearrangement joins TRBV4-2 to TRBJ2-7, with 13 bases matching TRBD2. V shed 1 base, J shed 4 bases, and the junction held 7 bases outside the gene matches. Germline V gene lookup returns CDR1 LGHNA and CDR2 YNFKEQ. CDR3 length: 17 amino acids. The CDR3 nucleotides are TGTGCCAGCAGCCAAGCTCGAGGGGGACTAGCGGGATACGAGCAGTACTTC. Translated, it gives CASSQARGGLAGYEQYF.